The entry below gives a single TCR beta chain sequence along with its context. Its antigen is unknown. The CDR3 runs 16 residues. V lost 4 bases and J 0 bases, leaving 16 bases between the germline ends. Germline CDR1 and CDR2: MNHEY and SVGAGI. This sample stems from a study of T-cell reconstitution after alpha-beta-depleted transplantation in children. The study, taken as a whole, reports: Diversity and T-cell counts at one year after transplant derived mostly from new T cells. Expanded clones from the graft, numbering several hundred, reportedly supplied alpha-beta T cells about two months after transplant. Surviving recipient T cells and thymic progenitors underlay high day-60 TCRbeta diversity in some patients.

A TCRbeta library incorporating unique molecular identifiers was prepared. TCRdb recomputed calls from the PCR reads with MiXCR, one row per CDR3 protein. Of around 960,000 distinct CDR3 sequences listed, roughly 29% are singletons. This chain connects TRBV6-5 to TRBJ2-7; D is perhaps TRBD1 (6 bases). This sample comprised PBMCs, mostly from graft donor cells, obtained 360 days after TCRalphabeta/CD19-depleted stem cell transplant. This TCR was sampled from a boy younger than two who had a stem cell transplant for SCID, so the T cells may come from the graft donor. CDR3 loop: CASSSPTGSSSYEQYF. CDR3 nucleotides: TGTGCCAGCAGTTCCCCTACAGGGTCGAGCTCCTACGAGCAGTACTTC.